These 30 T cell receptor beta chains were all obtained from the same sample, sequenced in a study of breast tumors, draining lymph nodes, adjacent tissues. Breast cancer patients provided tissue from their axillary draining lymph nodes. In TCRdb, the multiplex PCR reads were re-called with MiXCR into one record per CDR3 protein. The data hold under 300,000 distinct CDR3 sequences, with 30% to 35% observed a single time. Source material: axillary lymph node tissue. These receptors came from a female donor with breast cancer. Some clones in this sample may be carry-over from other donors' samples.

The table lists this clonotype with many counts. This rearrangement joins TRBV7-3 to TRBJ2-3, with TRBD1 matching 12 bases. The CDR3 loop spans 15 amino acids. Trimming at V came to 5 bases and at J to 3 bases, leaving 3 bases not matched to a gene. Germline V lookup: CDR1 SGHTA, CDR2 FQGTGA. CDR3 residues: CASSPGQGATDTQYF. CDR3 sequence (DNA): TGTGCCAGCAGCCCGGGACAGGGGGCAACAGATACGCAGTATTTT.

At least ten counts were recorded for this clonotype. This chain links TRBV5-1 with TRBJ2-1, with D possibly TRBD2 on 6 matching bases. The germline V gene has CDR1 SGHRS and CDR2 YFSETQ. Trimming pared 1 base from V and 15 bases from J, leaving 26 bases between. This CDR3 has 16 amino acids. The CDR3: CASSLSSARDSRTWFF. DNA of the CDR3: TGCGCCAGCAGCTTGTCCAGCGCACGGGACTCCCGTACGTGGTTCTTC.

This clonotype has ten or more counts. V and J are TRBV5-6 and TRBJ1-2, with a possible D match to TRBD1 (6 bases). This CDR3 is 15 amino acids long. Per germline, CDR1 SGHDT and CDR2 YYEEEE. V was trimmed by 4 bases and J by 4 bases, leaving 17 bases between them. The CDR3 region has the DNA TGTGCCAGCAGCACAGGGTTCCCTCTCTCCTATGGCTACACCTTC. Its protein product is CASSTGFPLSYGYTF.

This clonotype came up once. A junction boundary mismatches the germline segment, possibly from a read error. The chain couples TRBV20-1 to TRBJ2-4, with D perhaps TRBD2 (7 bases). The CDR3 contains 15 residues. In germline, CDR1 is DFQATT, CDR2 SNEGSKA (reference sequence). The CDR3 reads CSASEDRLATNIQYF. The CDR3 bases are TGCAGTGCTAGTGAGGACAGACTAGCCACAAACATTCAGTACTTC.

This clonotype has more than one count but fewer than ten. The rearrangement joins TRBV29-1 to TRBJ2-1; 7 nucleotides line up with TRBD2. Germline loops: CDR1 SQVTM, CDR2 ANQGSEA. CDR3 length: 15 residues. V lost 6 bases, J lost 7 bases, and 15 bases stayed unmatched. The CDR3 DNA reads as TGCAGCGTGGTAATCACTAGCGCCTGGAAGAATGAGCAGTTCTTC. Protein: CSVVITSAWKNEQFF.

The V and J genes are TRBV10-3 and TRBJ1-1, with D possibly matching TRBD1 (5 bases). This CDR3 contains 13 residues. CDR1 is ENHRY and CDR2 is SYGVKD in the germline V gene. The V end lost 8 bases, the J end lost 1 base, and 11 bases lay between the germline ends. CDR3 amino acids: CAIGRGANTEAFF. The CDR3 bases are TGTGCCATCGGGAGGGGAGCGAACACTGAAGCTTTCTTT.

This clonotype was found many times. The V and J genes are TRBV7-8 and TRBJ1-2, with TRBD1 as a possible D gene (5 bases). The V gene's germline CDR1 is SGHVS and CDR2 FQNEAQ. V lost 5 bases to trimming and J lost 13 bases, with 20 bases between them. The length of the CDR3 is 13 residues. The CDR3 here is CASSVDRYGASTF. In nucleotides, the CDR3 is TGTGCCAGCAGCGTCGACCGATACGGGGCCAGCACCTTC.

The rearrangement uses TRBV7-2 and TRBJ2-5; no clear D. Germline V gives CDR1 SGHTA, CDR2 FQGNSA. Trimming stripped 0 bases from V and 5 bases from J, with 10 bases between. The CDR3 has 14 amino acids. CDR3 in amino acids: CASSLAGPGETQYF. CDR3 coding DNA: TGTGCCAGCAGCTTAGCTGGACCTGGGGAGACCCAGTACTTC.

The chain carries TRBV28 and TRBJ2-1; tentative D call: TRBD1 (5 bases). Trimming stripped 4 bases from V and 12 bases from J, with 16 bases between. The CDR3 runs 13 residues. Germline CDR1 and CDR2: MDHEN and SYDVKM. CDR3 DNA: TGTGCCAGCAGTTCCGGTGGGCCAACAGGGCAGTTCTTC. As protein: CASSSGGPTGQFF.

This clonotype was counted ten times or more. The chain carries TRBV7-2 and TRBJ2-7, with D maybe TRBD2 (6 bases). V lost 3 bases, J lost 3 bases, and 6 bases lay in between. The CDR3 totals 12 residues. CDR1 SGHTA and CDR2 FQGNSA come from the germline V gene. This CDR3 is CASSFGSYEQYF. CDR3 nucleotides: TGTGCCAGCAGCTTCGGGAGCTACGAGCAGTACTTC.

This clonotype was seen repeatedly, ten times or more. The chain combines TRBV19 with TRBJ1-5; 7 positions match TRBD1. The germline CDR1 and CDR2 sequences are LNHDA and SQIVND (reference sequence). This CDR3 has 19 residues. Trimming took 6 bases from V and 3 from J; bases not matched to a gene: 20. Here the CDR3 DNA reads TGTGCCAGTAGGGGGGGGGGCGACTTCAGCAGGGGGATCAATCAGCCCCAGCATTTT. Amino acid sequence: CASRGGGDFSRGINQPQHF.

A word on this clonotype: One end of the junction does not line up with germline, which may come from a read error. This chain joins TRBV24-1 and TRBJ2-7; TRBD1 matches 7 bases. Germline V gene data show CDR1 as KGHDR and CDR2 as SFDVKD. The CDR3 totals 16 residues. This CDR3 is CATGDNLQGLTYEQYF. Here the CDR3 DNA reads TGTGCCACCGGTGATAACCTACAGGGGCTGACCTACGAGCAGTACTTC.

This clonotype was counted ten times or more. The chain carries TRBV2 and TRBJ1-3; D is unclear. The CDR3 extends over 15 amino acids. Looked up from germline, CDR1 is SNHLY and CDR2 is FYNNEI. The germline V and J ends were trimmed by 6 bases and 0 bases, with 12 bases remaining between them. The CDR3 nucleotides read TGTGCCAGCAGGGCGGGTAGATTCTCTGGAAACACCATATATTTT. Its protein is CASRAGRFSGNTIYF.

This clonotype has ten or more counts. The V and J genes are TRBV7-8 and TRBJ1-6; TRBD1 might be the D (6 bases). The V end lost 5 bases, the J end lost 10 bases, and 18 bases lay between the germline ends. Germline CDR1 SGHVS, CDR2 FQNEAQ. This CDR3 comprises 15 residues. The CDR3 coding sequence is TGTGCCAGCAGCCCCCGGACAGCTCTTAACTCACCCCTCCACTTT. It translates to CASSPRTALNSPLHF.

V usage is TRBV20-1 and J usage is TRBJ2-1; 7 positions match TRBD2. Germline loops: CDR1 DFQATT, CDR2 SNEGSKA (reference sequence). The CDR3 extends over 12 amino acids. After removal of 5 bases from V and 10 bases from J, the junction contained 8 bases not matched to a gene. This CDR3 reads CSALAGVREQFF. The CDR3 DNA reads TGCAGTGCTTTAGCGGGTGTCAGAGAGCAGTTCTTC.

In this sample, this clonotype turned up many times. CDR3 amino acids: CSARSLISGNTIYF. The CDR3, as DNA: TGCAGTGCTAGATCACTCATCTCTGGAAACACCATATATTTT. The V call is TRBV20-1, the J call TRBJ1-3; D ambiguous. This CDR3 region has 14 residues. Germline V lookup: CDR1 DFQATT, CDR2 SNEGSKA (reference sequence). V was cut by 2 bases and J by 0 bases, with 8 bases left in between.

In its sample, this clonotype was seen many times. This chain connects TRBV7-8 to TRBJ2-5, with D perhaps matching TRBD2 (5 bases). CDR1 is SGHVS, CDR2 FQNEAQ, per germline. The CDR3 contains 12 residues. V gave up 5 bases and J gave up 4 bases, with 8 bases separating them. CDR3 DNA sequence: TGTGCCAGCAGCCGGGCGGGAGAGACCCAGTACTTC. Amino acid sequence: CASSRAGETQYF.

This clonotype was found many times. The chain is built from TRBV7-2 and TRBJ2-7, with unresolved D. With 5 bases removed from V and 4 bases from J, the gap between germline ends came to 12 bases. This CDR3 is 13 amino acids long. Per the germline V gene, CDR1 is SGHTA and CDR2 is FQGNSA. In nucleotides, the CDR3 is TGTGCCAGCAGCCTCCCGGGCCGTTACGAGCAGTACTTC. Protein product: CASSLPGRYEQYF.

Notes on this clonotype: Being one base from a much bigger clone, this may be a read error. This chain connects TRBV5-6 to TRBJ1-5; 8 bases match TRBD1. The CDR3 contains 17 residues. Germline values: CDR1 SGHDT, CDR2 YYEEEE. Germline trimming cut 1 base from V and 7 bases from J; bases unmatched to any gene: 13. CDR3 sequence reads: CASSLSLDRVRLQPQHF. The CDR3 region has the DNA TGTGCCAGCAGCTTGTCTCTGGACAGGGTGCGCTTACAGCCCCAGCATTTT.

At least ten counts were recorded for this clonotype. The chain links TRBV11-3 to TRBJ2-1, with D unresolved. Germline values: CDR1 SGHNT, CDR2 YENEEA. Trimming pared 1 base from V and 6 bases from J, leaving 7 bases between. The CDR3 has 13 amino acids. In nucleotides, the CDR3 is TGTGCCAGCAGCTTAGGCTCGACCAATGAGCAGTTCTTC. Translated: CASSLGSTNEQFF.

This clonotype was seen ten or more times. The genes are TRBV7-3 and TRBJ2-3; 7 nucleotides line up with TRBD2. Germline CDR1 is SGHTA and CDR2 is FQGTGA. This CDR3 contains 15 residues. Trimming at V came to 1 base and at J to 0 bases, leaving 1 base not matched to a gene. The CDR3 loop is CASSLRRGSTDTQYF. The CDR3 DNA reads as TGTGCCAGCAGCTTAAGGCGGGGGAGCACAGATACGCAGTATTTT.

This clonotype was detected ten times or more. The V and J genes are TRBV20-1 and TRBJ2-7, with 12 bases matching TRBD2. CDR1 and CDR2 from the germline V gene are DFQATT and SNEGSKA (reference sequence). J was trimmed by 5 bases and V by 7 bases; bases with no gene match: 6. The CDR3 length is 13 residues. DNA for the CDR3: TGCAGTGTTCCGACTAGCGGGAGTAACGAGCAGTACTTC. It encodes CSVPTSGSNEQYF.

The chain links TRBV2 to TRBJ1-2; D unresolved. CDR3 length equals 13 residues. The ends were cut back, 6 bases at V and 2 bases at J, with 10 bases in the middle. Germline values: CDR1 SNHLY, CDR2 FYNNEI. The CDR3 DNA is TGTGCCAGCAGAAGGGCACTAAACTATGGCTACACCTTC. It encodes CASRRALNYGYTF. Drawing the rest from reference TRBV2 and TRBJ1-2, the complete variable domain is EPEVTQTPSHQVTQMGQEVILRCVPISNHLYFYWYRQILGQKVEFLVSFYNNEISEKSEIFDDQFSVERPDGSNFTLKIRSTKLEDSAMYFCASRRALNYGYTFGSGTRLTVV.

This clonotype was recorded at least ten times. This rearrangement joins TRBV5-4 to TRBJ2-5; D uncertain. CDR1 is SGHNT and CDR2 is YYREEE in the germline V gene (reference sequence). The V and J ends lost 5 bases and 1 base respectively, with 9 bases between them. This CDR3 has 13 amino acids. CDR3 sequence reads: CASSQALQETQYF. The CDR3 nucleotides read TGTGCCAGCAGTCAGGCACTCCAAGAGACCCAGTACTTC.

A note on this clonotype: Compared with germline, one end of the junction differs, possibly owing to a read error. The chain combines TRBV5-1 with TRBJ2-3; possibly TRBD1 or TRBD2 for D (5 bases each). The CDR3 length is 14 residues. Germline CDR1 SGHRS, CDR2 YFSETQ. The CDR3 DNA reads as TGCGCCAGCAGCGGCAGGGACGGCACAGACACGCAGTATTTT. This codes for CASSGRDGTDTQYF. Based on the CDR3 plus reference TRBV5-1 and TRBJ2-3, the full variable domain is KAGVTQTPRYLIKTRGQQVTLSCSPISGHRSVSWYQQTPGQGLQFLFEYFSETQRNKGNFPGRFSGRQFSNSRSEMNVSTLELGDSALYLCASSGRDGTDTQYFGPGTRLTVL.

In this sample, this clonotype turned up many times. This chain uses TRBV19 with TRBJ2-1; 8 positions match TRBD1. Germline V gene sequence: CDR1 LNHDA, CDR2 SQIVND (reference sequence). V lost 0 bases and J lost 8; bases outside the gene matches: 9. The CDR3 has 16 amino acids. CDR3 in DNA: TGTGCCAGTAGTATAGATAGCAGGGGGCAATACTATGAGCAGTTCTTC. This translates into CASSIDSRGQYYEQFF.

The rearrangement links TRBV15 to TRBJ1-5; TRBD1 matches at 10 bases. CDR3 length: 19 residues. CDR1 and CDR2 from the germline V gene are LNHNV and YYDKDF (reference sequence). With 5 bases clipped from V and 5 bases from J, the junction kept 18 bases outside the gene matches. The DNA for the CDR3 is TGTGCCACCAGCTTCCGGGACAGGGGACTTGGAGCGTCAGATCAGCCCCAGCATTTT. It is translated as CATSFRDRGLGASDQPQHF.

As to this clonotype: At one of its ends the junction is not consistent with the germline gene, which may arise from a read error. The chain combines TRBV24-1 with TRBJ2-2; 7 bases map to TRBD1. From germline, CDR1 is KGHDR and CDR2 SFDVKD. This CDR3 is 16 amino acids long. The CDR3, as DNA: TGTGCCAGCAGTTTAAAGGGGGCTATGAACACCGGGGAGCTGTTTTTT. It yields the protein CASSLKGAMNTGELFF.

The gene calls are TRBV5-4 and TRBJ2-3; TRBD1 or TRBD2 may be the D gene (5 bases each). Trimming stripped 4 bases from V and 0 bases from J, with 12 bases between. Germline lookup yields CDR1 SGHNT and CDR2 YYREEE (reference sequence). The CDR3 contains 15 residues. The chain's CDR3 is CASSEGTRSTDTQYF. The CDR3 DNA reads TGTGCCAGCAGCGAAGGGACCAGAAGCACAGATACGCAGTATTTT.

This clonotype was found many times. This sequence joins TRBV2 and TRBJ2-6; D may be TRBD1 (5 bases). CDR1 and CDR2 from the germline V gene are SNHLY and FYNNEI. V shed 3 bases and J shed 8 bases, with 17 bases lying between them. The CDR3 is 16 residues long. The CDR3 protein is CASSDPGSGRTNVLTF. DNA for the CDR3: TGTGCCAGCAGTGACCCTGGGTCAGGGCGAACCAACGTCCTGACTTTC.